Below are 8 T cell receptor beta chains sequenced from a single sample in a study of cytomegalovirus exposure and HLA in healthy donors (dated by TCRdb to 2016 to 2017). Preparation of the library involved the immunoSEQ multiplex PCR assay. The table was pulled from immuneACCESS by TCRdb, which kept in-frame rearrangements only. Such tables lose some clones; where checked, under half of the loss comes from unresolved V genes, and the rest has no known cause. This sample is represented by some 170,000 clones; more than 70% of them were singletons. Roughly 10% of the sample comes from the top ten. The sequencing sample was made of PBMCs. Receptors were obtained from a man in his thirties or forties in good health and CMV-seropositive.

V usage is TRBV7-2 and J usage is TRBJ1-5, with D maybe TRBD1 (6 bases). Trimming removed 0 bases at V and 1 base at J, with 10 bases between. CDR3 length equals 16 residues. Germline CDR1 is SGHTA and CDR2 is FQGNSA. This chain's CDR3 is CASSLASTGSNQPQHF. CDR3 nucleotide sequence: TGTGCCAGCAGCTTAGCAAGCACAGGGAGCAATCAGCCCCAGCATTTT.

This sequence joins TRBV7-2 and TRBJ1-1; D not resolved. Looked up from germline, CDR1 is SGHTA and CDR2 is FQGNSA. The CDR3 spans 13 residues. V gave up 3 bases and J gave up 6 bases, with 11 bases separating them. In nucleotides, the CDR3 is TGTGCCAGCAGCTTGTCGGGAACGGCTGAAGCTTTCTTT. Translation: CASSLSGTAEAFF.

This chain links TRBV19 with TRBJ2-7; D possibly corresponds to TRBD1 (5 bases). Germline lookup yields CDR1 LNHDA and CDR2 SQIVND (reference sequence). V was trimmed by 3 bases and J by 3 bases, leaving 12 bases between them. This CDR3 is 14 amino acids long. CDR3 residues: CASSMQGMVYEQYF. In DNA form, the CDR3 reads TGTGCCAGTAGTATGCAGGGCATGGTCTACGAGCAGTACTTC.

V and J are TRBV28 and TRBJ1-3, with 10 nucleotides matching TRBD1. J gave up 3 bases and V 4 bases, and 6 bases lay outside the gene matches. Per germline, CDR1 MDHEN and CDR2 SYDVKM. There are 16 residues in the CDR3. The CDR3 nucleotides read TGTGCCAGCAGTTCCTCCGGGACAGGGGTTGGAAACACCATATATTTT. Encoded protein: CASSSSGTGVGNTIYF. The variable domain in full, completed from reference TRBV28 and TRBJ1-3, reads DVKVTQSSRYLVKRTGEKVFLECVQDMDHENMFWYRQDPGLGLRLIYFSYDVKMKEKGDIPEGYSVSREKKERFSLILESASTNQTSMYLCASSSSGTGVGNTIYFGEGSWLTVV.

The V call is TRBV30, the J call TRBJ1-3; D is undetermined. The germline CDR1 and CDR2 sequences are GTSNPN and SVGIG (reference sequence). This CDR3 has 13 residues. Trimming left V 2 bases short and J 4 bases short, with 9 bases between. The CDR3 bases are TGTGCCTGGAGTAAGCCTCCGGGAAACACCATATATTTT. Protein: CAWSKPPGNTIYF.

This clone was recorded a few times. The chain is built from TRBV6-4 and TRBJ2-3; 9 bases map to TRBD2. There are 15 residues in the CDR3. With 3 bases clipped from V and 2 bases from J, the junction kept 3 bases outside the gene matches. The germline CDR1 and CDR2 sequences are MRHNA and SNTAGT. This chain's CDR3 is CASSEAGGATDTQYF. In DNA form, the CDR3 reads TGTGCCAGCAGTGAAGCGGGGGGTGCCACAGATACGCAGTATTTT.

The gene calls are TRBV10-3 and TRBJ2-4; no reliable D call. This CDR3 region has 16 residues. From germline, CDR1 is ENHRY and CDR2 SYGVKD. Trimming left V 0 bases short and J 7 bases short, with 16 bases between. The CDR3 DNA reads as TGTGCCATCAGTGAGTCGCGGCGTCGGAGTGAGAACATTCAGTACTTC. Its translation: CAISESRRRSENIQYF.

The CDR3 is CASSISPGTQETQYF. CDR3 sequence (DNA): TGTGCCAGTAGTATATCTCCGGGAACCCAAGAGACCCAGTACTTC. The chain combines TRBV19 with TRBJ2-5, with D perhaps matching TRBD2 (5 bases). The CDR3 extends over 15 amino acids. The ends were cut back, 2 bases at V and 1 base at J, with 11 bases in the middle. CDR1 is LNHDA and CDR2 is SQIVND in the germline V gene (reference sequence).